Below, 26 T cell receptor beta chains from the same sample are listed, as sequenced in a study of T cells after yellow fever vaccination. MiXCR, run by TCRdb on the 5' RACE reads, gives a single entry per CDR3 protein. The table shows 250,000 to 400,000 distinct CDR3 sequences, with around 4.5% occurring only once. This material consisted of PBMCs, taken 15 days after the yellow fever booster vaccination. The receptors were sampled from a man younger than 30 who received the YFV17D yellow fever vaccine.

J is TRBJ1-2 and V is TRBV4-3, with 8 bases fitting TRBD1. CDR1 LGHNA and CDR2 YSLEER come from the germline V gene. The V segment lost 1 base and the J segment 8 bases; nucleotides outside the gene matches: 12. The CDR3 totals 16 residues. The chain's CDR3 is CASSQAKGYRDRGYTF. In nucleotides, the CDR3 is TGCGCCAGCAGCCAAGCAAAGGGTTACAGGGACAGGGGCTACACCTTC.

The rearrangement uses TRBV24-1 and TRBJ1-2, with D possibly being TRBD1 (5 bases). Germline CDR1 is KGHDR and CDR2 is SFDVKD. Trimming removed 3 bases at V and 7 bases at J, with 11 bases between. CDR3 length: 13 residues. CDR3 nucleotide sequence: TGTGCCACCAGTGATCCCCTTAGGGGTGGCTACACCTTC. This codes for CATSDPLRGGYTF.

This clonotype was seen a few times. V gene TRBV7-9 combines with J gene TRBJ2-6, with 8 bases fitting TRBD1. The trim removed 5 bases at V and 3 bases at J, leaving 9 bases unmatched. Looked up from germline, CDR1 is SEHNR and CDR2 is FQNEAQ (reference sequence). The CDR3 consists of 17 residues. CDR3: CASSPEAGGFGANVLTF. The CDR3 coding sequence is TGTGCCAGCAGCCCCGAGGCAGGGGGCTTTGGGGCCAACGTCCTGACTTTC.

The V and J genes are TRBV3-1 and TRBJ1-2; no firm D call. Germline V CDR1 and CDR2: LGHDT, YNNKEL (reference sequence). This CDR3 spans 15 amino acids. Trimming removed 1 base at V and 4 bases at J, with 13 bases between. The CDR3 loop reads CASSQGHARPYGYTF. The CDR3, as DNA: TGTGCCAGCAGCCAAGGTCACGCTCGGCCCTATGGCTACACCTTC.

This clonotype was seen repeatedly, ten times or more. The V gene is TRBV7-9, the J gene TRBJ1-4, with TRBD1 as a possible D gene (5 bases). The CDR3 runs 15 residues. With 1 base removed from V and 7 bases from J, the gap between germline ends came to 13 bases. CDR1 and CDR2 (germline): SEHNR, FQNEAQ (reference sequence). The CDR3 nucleotides are TGTGCCAGCAGCTTAGAGTCACATAGGGGTGAAAAACTGTTTTTT. Its protein is CASSLESHRGEKLFF.

This clonotype has at least ten counts. V gene TRBV6-5 combines with J gene TRBJ2-2, with no clear D. The CDR3 length is 13 residues. Germline V lookup: CDR1 MNHEY, CDR2 SVGAGI. Trimming took 2 bases from V and 6 from J, leaving 7 bases between them. CDR3 nucleotides: TGTGCCAGCAGTTACGTGGACCCCGGGGAGCTGTTTTTT. Encoded protein: CASSYVDPGELFF.

This clonotype was seen many times. The J gene is TRBJ2-1, the V gene TRBV12-3 or TRBV12-4; TRBD2 aligns across 10 bases. This CDR3 region has 19 residues. The V gene end was trimmed by 7 bases and the J gene end by 0 bases; junction bases not matched to a gene: 15. As DNA, the CDR3 is TGTGCCAGCAACTTAAGGACTAGCGGACGACTGAGCTCCTACAATGAGCAGTTCTTC. Amino acids: CASNLRTSGRLSSYNEQFF.

This clonotype was detected many times. The chain couples TRBV19 to TRBJ1-5; maybe TRBD1 (5 bases). In germline, CDR1 is LNHDA, CDR2 SQIVND (reference sequence). The CDR3 totals 14 residues. V lost 5 bases and J lost 3, with 11 bases in between. The CDR3 nucleotides are TGTGCCAGTAGTTCCGGGACGGCCAATCAGCCCCAGCATTTT. Protein: CASSSGTANQPQHF.

Only a few counts were recorded for this clonotype. This chain connects TRBV18 to TRBJ1-5; weak D call: TRBD1 (5 bases). Per the germline V gene, CDR1 is KGHSH and CDR2 is LQKENI. The V end was cut by 4 bases, the J end by 1 base, with 17 bases between. The length of the CDR3 is 17 residues. The CDR3 protein is CASSRIPGGSSNQPQHF. For the CDR3, the DNA is TGTGCCAGCTCACGAATCCCGGGGGGATCGAGCAATCAGCCCCAGCATTTT. The full variable domain, in which reference TRBV18 and TRBJ1-5 provide the parts outside the CDR3, is NAGVMQNPRHLVRRRGQEARLRCSPMKGHSHVYWYRQLPEEGLKFMVYLQKENIIDESGMPKERFSAEFPKEGPSILRIQQVVRGDSAAYFCASSRIPGGSSNQPQHFGDGTRLSIL.

In this sample, this clonotype turned up many times. V usage is TRBV10-3 and J usage is TRBJ2-3, with D tentatively TRBD2 (5 bases). V lost 3 bases to trimming and J lost 0 bases, with 13 bases between them. Germline V gene lookup returns CDR1 ENHRY and CDR2 SYGVKD. CDR3 length: 16 residues. CDR3 protein: CAISDRTAGSTDTQYF. The CDR3 coding sequence is TGTGCCATCAGTGACCGGACTGCCGGGAGCACAGATACGCAGTATTTT.

This clonotype was seen a few times. The genes are TRBV7-9 and TRBJ2-7; the match to TRBD2 covers 10 bases. The CDR3 length is 16 residues. Unmatched junction bases numbered 8, after V lost 3 bases and J lost 3 bases. Germline lookup yields CDR1 SEHNR and CDR2 FQNEAQ (reference sequence). CDR3 sequence: CASSFVLAGSGYEQYF. CDR3 in DNA: TGTGCCAGCAGCTTCGTACTAGCGGGGTCAGGCTACGAGCAGTACTTC.

This chain connects TRBV6-2 or TRBV6-3 to TRBJ1-1, with D perhaps matching TRBD1 (5 bases). From germline, CDR1 is MNHEY and CDR2 SVGEGT. Trimming shortened V by 0 bases and J by 0 bases, and 14 bases separated the two germline ends. There are 17 residues in the CDR3. CDR3 DNA: TGTGCCAGCAGTTACTCGGTCCCGGGACGGATGAACACTGAAGCTTTCTTT. This gives the protein CASSYSVPGRMNTEAFF.

This clonotype was seen more than once but under ten times. This chain uses TRBV2 with TRBJ1-5; 9 bases are a match to TRBD1. The germline V gene encodes CDR1 SNHLY and CDR2 FYNNEI. The CDR3 spans 14 residues. The trim removed 10 bases at V and 7 bases at J, leaving 11 bases unmatched. CDR3 bases: TGTGCCACCGGGACAGGGCGTTCTCCCCAGCCCCAGCATTTT. It encodes CATGTGRSPQPQHF.

Many counts were recorded for this clonotype. This sequence joins TRBV6-2 or TRBV6-3 and TRBJ1-3, with 8 bases that match TRBD1. The CDR3 has 15 residues. Unmatched junction bases numbered 4, after V lost 2 bases and J lost 4 bases. In germline, CDR1 is MNHEY, CDR2 SVGEGT. Written as DNA, the CDR3 is TGTGCCAGCAGTTACCTCGGGACAGGAGGAAACACCATATATTTT. This encodes CASSYLGTGGNTIYF.

The sample holds many counts of this clonotype. The chain uses TRBV6-2 or TRBV6-3 and TRBJ1-1, with unresolved D. The germline V gene encodes CDR1 MNHEY and CDR2 SVGEGT. CDR3 size: 13 residues. V lost 2 bases, J lost 2 bases, and 6 bases lay in between. The CDR3 region has the DNA TGTGCCAGCAGTTACGAAGTTAACACTGAAGCTTTCTTT. As protein: CASSYEVNTEAFF.

This clonotype was observed a handful of times. This chain uses TRBV7-2 with TRBJ1-4, with D perhaps matching TRBD1 (5 bases). Germline CDR1 and CDR2: SGHTA and FQGNSA. V lost 3 bases to trimming and J lost 4 bases, with 9 bases between them. The CDR3 is made up of 14 amino acids. CDR3 DNA sequence: TGTGCCAGCAGCTTCTCAGGGAATAATGAAAAACTGTTTTTT. As protein: CASSFSGNNEKLFF.

The chain combines TRBV4-1 with TRBJ2-5; D possibly corresponds to TRBD2 (5 bases). Trimming removed 1 base at V and 1 base at J, with 7 bases between. Germline V CDR1 and CDR2: MGHRA, YSYEKL. This CDR3 contains 14 residues. The CDR3 protein is CASSQVGSQETQYF. The CDR3 nucleotides are TGCGCCAGCAGCCAAGTAGGGAGCCAAGAGACCCAGTACTTC.

In its sample, this clonotype was seen many times. This chain joins TRBV7-2 and TRBJ1-6; D is ambiguous. Germline V gene data show CDR1 as SGHTA and CDR2 as FQGNSA. There are 15 residues in the CDR3. V lost 1 base and J 7 bases, leaving 11 bases between the germline ends. CDR3 coding DNA: TGTGCCAGCAGCTTAGACGGGTTGCGGAATTCACCCCTCCACTTT. It is translated as CASSLDGLRNSPLHF.

The chain has TRBV7-2 and TRBJ2-5; 9 bases fit TRBD2. The junction had 10 bases not matched to a gene; V was cut back by 6 bases and J by 2 bases. This CDR3 contains 16 residues. Germline V gene lookup returns CDR1 SGHTA and CDR2 FQGNSA. CDR3 DNA: TGTGCCAGCAGTCCACAGGGAGCGGGGGGACAAGAGACCCAGTACTTC. This codes for CASSPQGAGGQETQYF.

The rearrangement joins TRBV2 to TRBJ2-5; the D gene could be TRBD1 or TRBD2 (5 bases each). V lost 3 bases, J lost 10 bases, and 15 bases lay in between. This CDR3 is 13 amino acids long. The V gene's germline CDR1 is SNHLY and CDR2 FYNNEI. Here the CDR3 DNA reads TGTGCCAGCAGTGATACCAGCGAGGGGTTCCAGTACTTC. It yields the protein CASSDTSEGFQYF.

This clonotype came up many times. The chain uses TRBV6-6 and TRBJ2-7; the match to TRBD2 covers 7 bases. This CDR3 has 17 residues. CDR1 MNHNY and CDR2 SVGAGI come from the germline V gene (reference sequence). The J segment lost 2 bases and the V segment lost 3 bases, leaving 13 bases of the junction unmatched. In nucleotides, the CDR3 is TGTGCCAGCAGTTATGCTCAATACGCGGGGGAAGCCTACGAGCAGTACTTC. Amino acid sequence: CASSYAQYAGEAYEQYF.

Only a few counts were recorded for this clonotype. No DNA is shown, since the ends of the CDR3 on it are uncertain; the CDR3 is the one TCRdb lists. The rearrangement uses TRBV5-1 and TRBJ2-7; TRBD1, the D gene given by the table, was not confirmed from the DNA. Counting both end residues, the CDR3 totals 14 amino acids. Per germline, CDR1 SGHRS and CDR2 YFSETQ. This chain's CDR3 is CASSFGEGSYEQYV.

This clonotype was observed a few times. The V and J genes are TRBV5-1 and TRBJ1-4, with TRBD1 as a possible D gene (5 bases). Germline V gives CDR1 SGHRS, CDR2 YFSETQ. Trimming removed 0 bases at V and 8 bases at J, with 14 bases between. CDR3 size: 15 residues. The CDR3 coding sequence is TGCGCCAGCAGCTTGGTACCGGGACCCGGGGAAAAACTGTTTTTT. Residues: CASSLVPGPGEKLFF.

This clonotype was observed a few times. This chain joins TRBV11-2 and TRBJ2-7; D is perhaps TRBD1 (5 bases). Germline lookup yields CDR1 SGHAT and CDR2 FQNNGV. V was cut by 4 bases and J by 3 bases, with 13 bases left in between. The CDR3 contains 14 residues. The CDR3 protein is CASSSDQGYYEQYV. In nucleotides, the CDR3 is TGTGCCAGCAGCTCAGACCAGGGTTACTACGAGCAGTACGTC.

This clonotype came up many times. The chain recombines TRBV6-6 with TRBJ1-3; 8 nucleotides agree with TRBD1. Per the germline V gene, CDR1 is MNHNY and CDR2 is SVGAGI (reference sequence). The CDR3 sequence is 17 residues long. The V and J ends lost 0 bases and 0 bases, in that order; junction bases with no gene match: 4. CDR3 coding DNA: TGTGCCAGCAGTTACTCGTACAGGGGGAGCTCTGGAAACACCATATATTTT. Residues: CASSYSYRGSSGNTIYF.

The genes are TRBV7-2 and TRBJ2-7, with D hard to call. The V gene lost 1 base and the J gene lost 0 bases, with 4 bases spanning the gap. Germline V gives CDR1 SGHTA, CDR2 FQGNSA. This CDR3 has 13 residues. CDR3 DNA: TGTGCCAGCAGCTTAGGATACTCCTACGAGCAGTACGTC. Translating it yields CASSLGYSYEQYV.